These 29 T cell receptor beta chains were sequenced from one sample in a study of technical replicates of blood from a handful of donors. Assay used: immunoSEQ multiplex PCR; TCRdb lists only in-frame clones, some missing. The sample contains around 80,000 clones, around 94% of which appear only once. Specimen: T cells isolated from PBMCs. The receptors were sampled from a human donor in good health.

This rearrangement joins TRBV20-1 to TRBJ1-5; 9 bases map to TRBD1. The CDR3 loop spans 11 amino acids. The germline CDR1 and CDR2 sequences are DFQATT and SNEGSKA (reference sequence). The V gene end was trimmed by 6 bases and the J gene end by 7 bases; junction bases not matched to a gene: 1. CDR3 bases: TGCAGTGCCACAGGGGGCCAGCCCCAGCATTTT. Translation: CSATGGQPQHF.

The V call is TRBV5-6, the J call TRBJ2-1; 11 bases fit TRBD2. This CDR3 is built from 15 residues. With 4 bases clipped from V and 4 bases from J, the junction kept 4 bases outside the gene matches. Germline-derived CDR1 and CDR2 are SGHDT and YYEEEE. The DNA for the CDR3 is TGTGCCAGCAGCGGGGGGACTAGCGGATACAATGAGCAGTTCTTC. It is translated as CASSGGTSGYNEQFF.

DNA of the CDR3: TGTGCCAGCAGCTTAAGATCAAGCGGCCAAGAGACCCAGTACTTC. This codes for CASSLRSSGQETQYF. The chain is built from TRBV7-9 and TRBJ2-5, with D maybe TRBD2 (5 bases). The CDR3 spans 15 residues. V gave up 2 bases and J gave up 1 base, with 11 bases separating them. In germline, CDR1 is SEHNR, CDR2 FQNEAQ (reference sequence). The full variable domain, its missing parts supplied by reference TRBV7-9 and TRBJ2-5, is DTGVSQNPRHKITKRGQNVTFRCDPISEHNRLYWYRQTLGQGPEFLTYFQNEAQLEKSRLLSDRFSAERPKGSFSTLEIQRTEQGDSAMYLCASSLRSSGQETQYFGPGTRLLVL.

This sequence joins TRBV4-3 and TRBJ1-1; no clear D. V was shortened by 1 base and J by 0 bases, with 18 bases between the two germline ends. This CDR3 is built from 18 residues. The germline V gene encodes CDR1 LGHNA and CDR2 YSLEER. As DNA, the CDR3 is TGCGCCAGCAGCCAAGGTCAAGTGGGATACGGGATGAACACTGAAGCTTTCTTT. Translation gives CASSQGQVGYGMNTEAFF.

The chain couples TRBV7-9 to TRBJ2-3; no firm D call. The germline CDR1 and CDR2 sequences are SEHNR and FQNEAQ (reference sequence). This CDR3 comprises 12 residues. Trimming removed 5 bases from V and 2 bases from J, with 5 bases in between. The CDR3 spells CASSPVTDTQYF. The DNA of the CDR3 is TGTGCCAGCAGCCCGGTCACAGATACGCAGTATTTT.

The CDR3 DNA is TGTGCCACCAGCAGAGCGACAGGCGGGTCAGAGCAGTACTTC. It specifies CATSRATGGSEQYF. J is TRBJ2-7 and V is TRBV15, with D perhaps TRBD1 (6 bases). The CDR3 extends over 14 amino acids. Trimming took 1 base from V and 7 from J, leaving 14 bases between them. CDR1 is LNHNV and CDR2 is YYDKDF in the germline V gene (reference sequence). The full variable domain, in which reference TRBV15 and TRBJ2-7 provide the parts outside the CDR3, is DAMVIQNPRYQVTQFGKPVTLSCSQTLNHNVMYWYQQKSSQAPKLLFHYYDKDFNNEADTPDNFQSRRPNTSFCFLDIRSPGLGDTAMYLCATSRATGGSEQYFGPGTRLTVT.

This chain joins TRBV7-6 and TRBJ2-5; 9 positions agree with TRBD1. This CDR3 is built from 16 residues. Germline CDR1 SGHVS, CDR2 FNYEAQ. V trimming: 2 bases; J trimming: 3 bases; junction bases outside the gene matches: 7. The CDR3 DNA reads as TGTGCCAGCAGCTTACTCCCGGGGACAGGGAAAGAGACCCAGTACTTC. Protein: CASSLLPGTGKETQYF.

This sequence joins TRBV2 and TRBJ2-1; no reliable D call. Germline loops: CDR1 SNHLY, CDR2 FYNNEI. The V end lost 0 bases, the J end lost 3 bases, and 9 bases lay between the germline ends. This CDR3 is built from 15 residues. The CDR3 spells CASSEALNYYNEQFF. CDR3 DNA: TGTGCCAGCAGTGAAGCGTTAAACTACTACAATGAGCAGTTCTTC.

The chain is built from TRBV19 and TRBJ2-1; D is ambiguous. The CDR3 consists of 15 residues. Germline V gene lookup returns CDR1 LNHDA and CDR2 SQIVND (reference sequence). With 3 bases removed from V and 2 bases from J, the gap between germline ends came to 11 bases. The CDR3 DNA reads TGTGCCAGTAGTATTGACGACTGGCCCTACAATGAGCAGTTCTTC. It yields the protein CASSIDDWPYNEQFF.

The chain joins TRBV28 to TRBJ1-4; TRBD1 agrees at 7 bases. Trimming cost V 6 bases and J 7 bases; bases outside gene matches: 8. Looked up from germline, CDR1 is MDHEN and CDR2 is SYDVKM. This CDR3 spans 14 amino acids. CDR3 sequence (DNA): TGTGCCAGCAGCTGGGACAGAGAGATTGAAAAACTGTTTTTT. It encodes CASSWDREIEKLFF. Full variable domain (remainder filled in from reference TRBV28 and TRBJ1-4): DVKVTQSSRYLVKRTGEKVFLECVQDMDHENMFWYRQDPGLGLRLIYFSYDVKMKEKGDIPEGYSVSREKKERFSLILESASTNQTSMYLCASSWDREIEKLFFGSGTQLSVL.

This clone was observed a few times. The chain recombines TRBV6-6 with TRBJ1-1; D may be TRBD1 (5 bases). Germline-derived CDR1 and CDR2 are MNHNY and SVGAGI (reference sequence). The CDR3 extends over 13 amino acids. V lost 5 bases, J lost 4 bases, and 11 bases lay in between. CDR3 in amino acids: CASSAGIGTEAFF. CDR3 DNA sequence: TGTGCCAGCAGTGCAGGGATTGGCACTGAAGCTTTCTTT.

The chain uses TRBV5-4 and TRBJ1-4; 7 bases agree with TRBD1. Germline V gene lookup returns CDR1 SGHNT and CDR2 YYREEE (reference sequence). This CDR3 is built from 18 residues. Germline trimming cut 0 bases from V and 3 bases from J; bases unmatched to any gene: 11. The CDR3 region is CASSLAKFPGQSNEKLFF. The CDR3 bases are TGTGCCAGCAGCTTGGCTAAATTTCCGGGACAGTCTAATGAAAAACTGTTTTTT.

V is TRBV5-6 and J is TRBJ2-2; 7 nucleotides line up with TRBD2. The germline gives CDR1 SGHDT, CDR2 YYEEEE. The CDR3 spans 17 residues. V shed 0 bases, J shed 3 bases, and the junction held 8 bases outside the gene matches. CDR3 sequence: CASSLDGGLRDTGELFF. The CDR3, as DNA: TGTGCCAGCAGCTTGGACGGGGGGTTAAGAGACACCGGGGAGCTGTTTTTT.

This clone was counted a single time. The chain uses TRBV4-1 and TRBJ2-1; tentative D call: TRBD1 (6 bases). In germline, CDR1 is MGHRA, CDR2 YSYEKL. The V end lost 3 bases, the J end lost 10 bases, and 10 bases lay between the germline ends. This CDR3 has 12 amino acids. CDR3 region: CASSQTGTEQFF. DNA for the CDR3: TGCGCCAGCAGCCAGACCGGGACAGAGCAGTTCTTC.

The chain links TRBV11-2 to TRBJ1-4, with 9 bases aligning to TRBD1. The CDR3 loop spans 15 amino acids. Trimming cost V 6 bases and J 8 bases; bases outside gene matches: 10. The germline V gene encodes CDR1 SGHAT and CDR2 FQNNGV. The CDR3 loop reads CASSSMGQGREKLFF. CDR3 DNA: TGTGCCAGCAGTTCAATGGGACAGGGACGCGAAAAACTGTTTTTT. The full variable domain, its missing parts supplied by reference TRBV11-2 and TRBJ1-4, is EAGVAQSPRYKIIEKRQSVAFWCNPISGHATLYWYQQILGQGPKLLIQFQNNGVVDDSQLPKDRFSAERLKGVDSTLKIQPAKLEDSAVYLCASSSMGQGREKLFFGSGTQLSVL.

V and J are TRBV7-9 and TRBJ2-7, with a possible D match to TRBD1 (6 bases). The CDR3 consists of 14 residues. Germline V gene sequence: CDR1 SEHNR, CDR2 FQNEAQ (reference sequence). Deletions cut 8 bases from V and 0 bases from J, with 14 bases between. This CDR3 reads CASRDTRTSYEQYF. The CDR3 DNA is TGTGCCAGCCGGGACACAAGGACCTCCTACGAGCAGTACTTC.

This chain links TRBV18 with TRBJ2-2; 10 bases fit TRBD2. Per the germline V gene, CDR1 is KGHSH and CDR2 is LQKENI. The V and J ends lost 0 bases and 5 bases, in that order; junction bases with no gene match: 3. CDR3 length: 16 amino acids. Here the CDR3 DNA reads TGTGCCAGCTCACCACCGGCTAGCGGGAGTACCGGGGAGCTGTTTTTT. It specifies CASSPPASGSTGELFF.

The J gene is TRBJ1-2, the V gene TRBV11-2, with TRBD1 as a possible D gene (5 bases). CDR3 length: 15 residues. Germline-derived CDR1 and CDR2 are SGHAT and FQNNGV. With 0 bases removed from V and 3 bases from J, the gap between germline ends came to 11 bases. The DNA for the CDR3 is TGTGCCAGCAGCTTAGACTTATGGGGGGACTATGGCTACACCTTC. Protein product: CASSLDLWGDYGYTF.

This chain connects TRBV29-1 to TRBJ1-5; D call uncertain. Germline V CDR1 and CDR2: SQVTM, ANQGSEA. Trimming left V 4 bases short and J 0 bases short, with 7 bases between. The CDR3 runs to 13 residues. DNA for the CDR3: TGCAGCGTTGGAGACATTAGCAATCAGCCCCAGCATTTT. Amino acids: CSVGDISNQPQHF.

This clone was found once. The genes are TRBV6-5 and TRBJ1-3; TRBD1 aligns across 8 bases. The CDR3 length is 14 residues. CDR1 MNHEY and CDR2 SVGAGI come from the germline V gene. Trimming took 5 bases from V and 8 from J; bases not matched to a gene: 8. CDR3 region: CASSPGQGGYTIYF. The CDR3 DNA reads TGTGCCAGCAGTCCCGGACAGGGAGGGTACACCATATATTTT.

This clone occurred once. V is TRBV6-4 and J is TRBJ2-6, with 11 bases identical to TRBD2. Germline V lookup: CDR1 MRHNA, CDR2 SNTAGT. The junction had 1 base not matched to a gene; V was cut back by 3 bases and J by 3 bases. The CDR3 spans 16 residues. The CDR3 DNA reads TGTGCCAGCAGTGAAACTAGCGGGAGTGGGGCCAACGTCCTGACTTTC. Encoded protein: CASSETSGSGANVLTF.

DNA for the CDR3: TGTGCCAGCAGCCAGGGACTGGGGGACGGCTACACCTTC. It specifies CASSQGLGDGYTF. The chain recombines TRBV5-6 with TRBJ1-2; D possibly corresponds to TRBD1 (5 bases). Germline V gene lookup returns CDR1 SGHDT and CDR2 YYEEEE. The V and J ends lost 4 bases and 8 bases respectively, with 15 bases between them. CDR3 size: 13 residues.

The chain uses TRBV15 and TRBJ1-5, with D perhaps TRBD1 (5 bases). The CDR3 contains 15 residues. Germline V lookup: CDR1 LNHNV, CDR2 YYDKDF (reference sequence). The V gene lost 2 bases and the J gene lost 6 bases, with 14 bases spanning the gap. CDR3 protein: CATSRQGSIGQPQHF. CDR3 bases: TGTGCCACCAGCAGACAGGGAAGTATTGGTCAGCCCCAGCATTTT.

V is TRBV5-4 and J is TRBJ2-7; 8 bases fit TRBD1. The length of the CDR3 is 16 residues. Germline CDR1 SGHNT, CDR2 YYREEE (reference sequence). After removal of 2 bases from V and 3 bases from J, the junction contained 10 bases not matched to a gene. The CDR3 sequence is CASSFDPGTGFYEQYF. CDR3 DNA sequence: TGTGCCAGCAGCTTTGATCCCGGGACAGGCTTCTACGAGCAGTACTTC.

The V gene is TRBV11-3, the J gene TRBJ2-5; D may be TRBD1 (5 bases). V shed 0 bases and J shed 8 bases, with 7 bases lying between them. Germline-derived CDR1 and CDR2 are SGHNT and YENEEA. This CDR3 contains 12 residues. The CDR3 reads CASSLDRGTQYF. For the CDR3, the DNA is TGTGCCAGCAGCTTAGATAGGGGTACCCAGTACTTC.

The chain carries TRBV29-1 and TRBJ2-1; D is undetermined. The CDR3 runs 13 residues. Trimming left V 4 bases short and J 4 bases short, with 11 bases between. Germline-derived CDR1 and CDR2 are SQVTM and ANQGSEA. As DNA, the CDR3 is TGCAGCGTTGGCGGCTCACTATACAATGAGCAGTTCTTC. Translated, it gives CSVGGSLYNEQFF.

This chain connects TRBV6-5 to TRBJ2-3; D uncertain. The V gene lost 8 bases and the J gene lost 0 bases, with 9 bases spanning the gap. The CDR3 has 13 residues. Germline V CDR1 and CDR2: MNHEY, SVGAGI. CDR3 in DNA: TGTGCCAGCTCTGCAGATAGCACAGATACGCAGTATTTT. Protein: CASSADSTDTQYF.

In this sample, this clone turned up once. The genes are TRBV29-1 and TRBJ2-3, with TRBD2 matching over 7 bases. This CDR3 has 15 amino acids. With V trimmed by 3 bases and J by 2 bases, 8 bases remained unmatched. Germline assignment: CDR1 SQVTM and CDR2 ANQGSEA. The CDR3, as DNA: TGCAGCGTTGAGAGTCCAGCGGGATCCACAGATACGCAGTATTTT. This gives the protein CSVESPAGSTDTQYF.

The CDR3 region is CAWSRTSGTDTQYF. The CDR3 DNA follows: TGTGCCTGGAGTAGAACTAGCGGCACAGATACGCAGTATTTT. The J gene is TRBJ2-3, the V gene TRBV30; 7 bases are shared with TRBD2. With V trimmed by 2 bases and J by 1 base, 3 bases remained unmatched. Germline lookup yields CDR1 GTSNPN and CDR2 SVGIG (reference sequence). The CDR3 is made up of 14 amino acids. Variable domain in full (rest from reference TRBV30 and TRBJ2-3): SQTIHQWPATLVQPVGSPLSLECTVEGTSNPNLYWYRQAAGRGLQLLFYSVGIGQISSEVPQNLSASRPQDRQFILSSKKLLLSDSGFYLCAWSRTSGTDTQYFGPGTRLTVL.